In this sample, the clone carrying this TCR beta chain turned up a few times. As yet, its antigen is unknown. The sample comes from a study of T-cell reconstitution after alpha-beta-depleted transplantation in children. CDR1 is LNHNV, CDR2 YYDKDF, per germline (reference sequence). This CDR3 is built from 14 residues. The V end was cut by 0 bases, the J end by 2 bases, with 7 bases between. Regarding the study as a whole: Reportedly, alpha-beta T cells present about two months post-transplant originated from several hundred expanded clones of graft origin. When one year had passed after transplant, most T-cell counts and diversity came from newly produced T cells.

TCRbeta library construction was performed incorporating unique molecular identifiers. TCRdb analysed the PCR reads with MiXCR anew, one entry per CDR3 protein. This table has 700,000 or so distinct CDR3 sequences, approximately 14% appearing once. The rearrangement joins TRBV15 to TRBJ1-2; D not certain. The receptor comes from a girl aged 2 to 9 with congenital amegakaryocytic thrombocytopenia, due to receive a stem cell transplant. The source material was PBMCs, sampled before TCRalphabeta/CD19-depleted stem cell transplant. CDR3 coding DNA: TGTGCCACCAGCAGAGATTCTGGAAACTATGGCTACACCTTC. Translating it yields CATSRDSGNYGYTF.